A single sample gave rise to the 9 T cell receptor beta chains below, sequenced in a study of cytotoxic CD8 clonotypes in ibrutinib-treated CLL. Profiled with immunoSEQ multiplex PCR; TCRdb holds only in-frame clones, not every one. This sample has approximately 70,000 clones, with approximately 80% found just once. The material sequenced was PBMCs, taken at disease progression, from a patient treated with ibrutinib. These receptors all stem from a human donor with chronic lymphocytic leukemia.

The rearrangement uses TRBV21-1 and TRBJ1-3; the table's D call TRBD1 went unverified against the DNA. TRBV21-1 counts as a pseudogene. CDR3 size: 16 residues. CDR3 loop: CASRMAHQHARNTIYF. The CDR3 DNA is TGTGCCAGCAGAATGGCCCATCAACACGCACGAAACACCATATATTTT.

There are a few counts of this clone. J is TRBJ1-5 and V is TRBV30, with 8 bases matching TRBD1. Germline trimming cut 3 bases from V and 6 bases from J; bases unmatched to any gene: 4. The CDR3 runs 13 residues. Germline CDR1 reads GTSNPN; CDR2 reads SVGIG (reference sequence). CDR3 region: CAWRHRGSQPQHF. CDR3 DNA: TGTGCCTGGAGGCACAGGGGGAGTCAGCCCCAGCATTTT.

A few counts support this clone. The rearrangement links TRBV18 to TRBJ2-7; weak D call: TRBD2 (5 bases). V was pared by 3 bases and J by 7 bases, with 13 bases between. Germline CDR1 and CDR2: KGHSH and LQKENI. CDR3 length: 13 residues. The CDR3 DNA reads TGTGCCAGCTCACCTGATCGGGATCTGGAGCAGTACTTC. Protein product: CASSPDRDLEQYF.

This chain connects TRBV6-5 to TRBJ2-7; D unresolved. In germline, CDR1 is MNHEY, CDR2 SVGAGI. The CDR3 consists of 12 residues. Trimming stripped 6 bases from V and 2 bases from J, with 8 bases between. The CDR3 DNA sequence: TGTGCCAGCAGGGAAGGGCCCTACGAGCAGTACTTC. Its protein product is CASREGPYEQYF.

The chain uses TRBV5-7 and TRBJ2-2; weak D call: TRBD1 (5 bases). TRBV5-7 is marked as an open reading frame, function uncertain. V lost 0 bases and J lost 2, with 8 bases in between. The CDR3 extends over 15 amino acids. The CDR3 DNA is TGTGCCAGCAGCTTGGGACAGCAAAACACCGGGGAGCTGTTTTTT. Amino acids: CASSLGQQNTGELFF.

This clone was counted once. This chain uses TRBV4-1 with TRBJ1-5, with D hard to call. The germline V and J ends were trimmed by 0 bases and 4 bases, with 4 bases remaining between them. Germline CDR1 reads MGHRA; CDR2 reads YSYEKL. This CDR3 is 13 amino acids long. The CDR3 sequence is CASSQDRNQPQHF. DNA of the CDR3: TGCGCCAGCAGCCAAGACAGGAATCAGCCCCAGCATTTT.

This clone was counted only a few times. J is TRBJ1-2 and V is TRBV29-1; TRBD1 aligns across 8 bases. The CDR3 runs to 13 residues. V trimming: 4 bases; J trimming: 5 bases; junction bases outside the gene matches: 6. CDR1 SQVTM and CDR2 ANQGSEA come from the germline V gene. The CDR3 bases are TGCAGCGTTGGGACAGGGCCTAGTTATGGCTACACCTTC. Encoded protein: CSVGTGPSYGYTF.

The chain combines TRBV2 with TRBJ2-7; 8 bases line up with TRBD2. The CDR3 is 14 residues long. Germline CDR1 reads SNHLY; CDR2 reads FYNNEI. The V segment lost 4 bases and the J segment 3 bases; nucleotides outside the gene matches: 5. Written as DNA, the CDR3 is TGTGCCAGCAGTGTTCAGCGGGAGCTCTACGAGCAGTACTTC. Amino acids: CASSVQRELYEQYF.

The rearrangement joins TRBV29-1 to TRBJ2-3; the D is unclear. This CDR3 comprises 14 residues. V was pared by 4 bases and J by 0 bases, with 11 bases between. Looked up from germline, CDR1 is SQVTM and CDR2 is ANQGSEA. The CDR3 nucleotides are TGCAGCGTTGTTTGGCGGCCAAGCACAGATACGCAGTATTTT. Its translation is CSVVWRPSTDTQYF.